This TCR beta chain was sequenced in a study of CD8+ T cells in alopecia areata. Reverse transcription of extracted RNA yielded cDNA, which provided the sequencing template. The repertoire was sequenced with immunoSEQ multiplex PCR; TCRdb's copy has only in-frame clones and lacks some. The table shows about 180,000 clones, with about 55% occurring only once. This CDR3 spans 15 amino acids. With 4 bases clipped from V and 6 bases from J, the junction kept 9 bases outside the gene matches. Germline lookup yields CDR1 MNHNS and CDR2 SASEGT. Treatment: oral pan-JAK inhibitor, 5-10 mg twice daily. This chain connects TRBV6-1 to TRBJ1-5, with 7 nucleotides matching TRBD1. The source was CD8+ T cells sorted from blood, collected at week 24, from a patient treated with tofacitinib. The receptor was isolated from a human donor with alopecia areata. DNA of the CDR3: TGTGCCAGCAGTGCCGACAGGGATCCCGGTCAGCCCCAGCATTTT. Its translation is CASSADRDPGQPQHF.